The 14 T cell receptor beta chains given below trace back to one sample, sequenced in a study of spatial heterogeneity in lung cancer. TCRdb called the 5' RACE reads again in MiXCR, with one record for every CDR3 protein. The data contain over 50,000 distinct CDR3 sequences, roughly 7.9% of them singletons. Documented time point: sample taken at primary tumor resection. Unsorted whole RNA samples from tumor, nontumor lung or frozen PBMC were sequenced. Sample: PBMCs, taken at surgery. The receptors shown here come from a female donor with early-stage non-small cell lung cancer.

In its sample, this clonotype is medium-sized. The chain carries TRBV28 and TRBJ1-2, with 7 positions matching TRBD1. V was pared by 10 bases and J by 4 bases, with 9 bases of the junction left unmatched. Germline V gene sequence: CDR1 MDHEN, CDR2 SYDVKM. CDR3 length equals 13 residues. For the CDR3, the DNA is TGTGCCACAGGGGGGGGGCACGGCTATGGCTACACCTTC. Translated, it gives CATGGGHGYGYTF.

The V and J genes are TRBV5-4 and TRBJ2-3; 10 bases map to TRBD2. Trimming took 3 bases from V and 5 from J; bases not matched to a gene: 12. The CDR3 is made up of 17 amino acids. CDR1 and CDR2 from the germline V gene are SGHNT and YYREEE (reference sequence). The CDR3 DNA reads as TGTGCCAGCAGCTCTGGGACTAGCGTTCCCCTTGGAGATACGCAGTATTTT. Its protein is CASSSGTSVPLGDTQYF.

This clonotype came up many times. V usage is TRBV12-3 or TRBV12-4 and J usage is TRBJ2-5, with D possibly being TRBD1 (6 bases). CDR3 size: 12 residues. Trimming pared 6 bases from V and 2 bases from J, leaving 7 bases between. In nucleotides, the CDR3 is TGTGCCAGCAGAGGACAGCAAGAGACCCAGTACTTC. Translation gives CASRGQQETQYF.

The chain has TRBV12-3 or TRBV12-4 and TRBJ2-3; D gene uncertain. The V end lost 7 bases, the J end lost 2 bases, and 16 bases lay between the germline ends. The CDR3 is 15 amino acids. CDR3 bases: TGTGCCAGCACAAGCTATAAGAAGTCCACAGATACGCAGTATTTT. It specifies CASTSYKKSTDTQYF.

This clonotype was recorded at least ten times. V is TRBV6-6 and J is TRBJ2-7; 7 bases align to TRBD2. V shed 6 bases, J shed 0 bases, and the junction held 5 bases outside the gene matches. Germline CDR1 MNHNY, CDR2 SVGAGI (reference sequence). This CDR3 region has 14 residues. The CDR3 sequence is CASSNGGGSYEQYV. CDR3 in DNA: TGTGCCAGCAGCAACGGCGGGGGCTCCTACGAGCAGTACGTC.

This clonotype was found many times. The CDR3 region has the DNA TGCGCCAGCAGCTTGGACAGTTACTCCTACGAGCAGTACGTC. Protein sequence: CASSLDSYSYEQYV. The chain joins TRBV5-1 to TRBJ2-7; D unclear. Germline CDR1 SGHRS, CDR2 YFSETQ. V shed 0 bases and J shed 0 bases, with 7 bases lying between them. The CDR3 extends over 14 amino acids.

Many counts were recorded for this clonotype. The chain combines TRBV7-3 with TRBJ1-5; no reliable D call. Germline CDR1 and CDR2: SGHTA and FQGTGA. V lost 5 bases and J 3 bases, leaving 8 bases between the germline ends. This CDR3 is 13 amino acids long. CDR3 bases: TGTGCCAGCAGCCTAGGACCCAATCAGCCCCAGCATTTT. It specifies CASSLGPNQPQHF.

This clonotype was seen only a few times. The chain uses TRBV5-5 and TRBJ1-6; no reliable D call. Germline V gene data show CDR1 as SGHKS and CDR2 as YYEKEE (reference sequence). This CDR3 is built from 15 residues. V was shortened by 2 bases and J by 9 bases, with 15 bases between the two germline ends. The CDR3 protein is CASSLEPQGSSPLHF. CDR3 sequence (DNA): TGTGCCAGCAGCTTAGAACCACAAGGGAGTTCACCCCTCCACTTT.

The rearrangement joins TRBV20-1 to TRBJ2-1; TRBD2 might be the D (6 bases). V lost 4 bases to trimming and J lost 8 bases, with 18 bases between them. Per germline, CDR1 DFQATT and CDR2 SNEGSKA (reference sequence). The CDR3 contains 14 residues. This CDR3 reads CSATPPGVGYEQFF. The CDR3 bases are TGCAGTGCTACACCGCCGGGGGTCGGATATGAGCAGTTCTTC.

This clonotype was seen a handful of times. This chain uses TRBV6-5 with TRBJ1-1, with 7 bases fitting TRBD1. Germline values: CDR1 MNHEY, CDR2 SVGAGI. With V trimmed by 6 bases and J by 1 base, 5 bases remained unmatched. The CDR3 loop spans 14 amino acids. CDR3 sequence (DNA): TGTGCCAGCAGAGACAGGGTTGCGAACACTGAAGCTTTCTTT. Residues: CASRDRVANTEAFF.

This clonotype came up many times. CDR3 nucleotides: TGTGCCAGCAGCCAAAGAGGGATAGCAGGCGAGCAGTACTTC. Its protein product is CASSQRGIAGEQYF. This chain joins TRBV11-3 and TRBJ2-7; D might be TRBD2 (5 bases). This CDR3 has 14 amino acids. V lost 5 bases, J lost 6 bases, and 17 bases lay in between. Looked up from germline, CDR1 is SGHNT and CDR2 is YENEEA.

This clonotype came up a few times. This chain joins TRBV28 and TRBJ1-3; D not certain. V was trimmed by 7 bases and J by 0 bases, leaving 13 bases between them. This CDR3 contains 15 residues. In germline, CDR1 is MDHEN, CDR2 SYDVKM. The CDR3 sequence is CASTVSPSSGNTIYF. For the CDR3, the DNA is TGTGCCAGCACCGTAAGTCCGAGCTCTGGAAACACCATATATTTT.

The table lists this clonotype with many counts. This rearrangement joins TRBV27 to TRBJ2-3; D remains ambiguous. The germline V and J ends were trimmed by 4 bases and 0 bases, with 8 bases remaining between them. CDR1 and CDR2 from the germline V gene are MNHEY and SMNVEV (reference sequence). The CDR3 sequence is 14 residues long. CDR3 in amino acids: CASSSGFSTDTQYF. CDR3 DNA: TGTGCCAGCAGTTCGGGCTTTAGCACAGATACGCAGTATTTT.

This clonotype appeared many times. The rearrangement uses TRBV7-3 and TRBJ2-1; no definite D call. This CDR3 has 15 amino acids. With 4 bases removed from V and 0 bases from J, the gap between germline ends came to 10 bases. Per germline, CDR1 SGHTA and CDR2 FQGTGA. The CDR3 here is CASSSRASSYNEQFF. DNA of the CDR3: TGTGCCAGCAGCTCTAGGGCGAGCTCCTACAATGAGCAGTTCTTC.